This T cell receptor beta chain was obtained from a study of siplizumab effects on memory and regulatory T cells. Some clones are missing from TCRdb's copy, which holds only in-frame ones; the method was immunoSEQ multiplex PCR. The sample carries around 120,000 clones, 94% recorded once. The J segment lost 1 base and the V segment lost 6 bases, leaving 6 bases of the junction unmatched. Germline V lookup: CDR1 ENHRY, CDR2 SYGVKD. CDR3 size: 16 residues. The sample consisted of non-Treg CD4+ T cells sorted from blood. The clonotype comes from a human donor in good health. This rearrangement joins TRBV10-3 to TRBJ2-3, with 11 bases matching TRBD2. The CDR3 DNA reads TGTGCCATCAGGACAACGGGACTAGCGGGCACAGATACGCAGTATTTT. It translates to CAIRTTGLAGTDTQYF.